The entry below describes one T cell receptor beta chain. Library preparation (for TCRbeta) was performed with unique molecular identifiers. From the PCR reads, TCRdb called clonotypes with MiXCR, one entry per CDR3 protein. The table shows approximately 270,000 distinct CDR3 sequences, with under 30% occurring only once. This entry comes from a study of T-cell reconstitution after alpha-beta-depleted transplantation in children. The CDR3 loop spans 17 amino acids. The ends were cut back, 2 bases at V and 0 bases at J, with 14 bases in the middle. CDR1 and CDR2 (germline): PRHDT, FYEKMQ (reference sequence).

The sequencing here drew on PBMCs, mostly from graft donor cells, taken 360 days after TCRalphabeta/CD19-depleted stem cell transplant. This clonotype originated in a female patient aged 2-10 years who had a stem cell transplant for congenital amegakaryocytic thrombocytopenia, so the T cells may come from the graft donor. This chain joins TRBV13 and TRBJ2-1; a weak D match, TRBD2 (5 bases). Here the CDR3 DNA reads TGTGCCAGCAGCTTACAAGACTTCGGGGACTCCTACAATGAGCAGTTCTTC. Translation gives CASSLQDFGDSYNEQFF.